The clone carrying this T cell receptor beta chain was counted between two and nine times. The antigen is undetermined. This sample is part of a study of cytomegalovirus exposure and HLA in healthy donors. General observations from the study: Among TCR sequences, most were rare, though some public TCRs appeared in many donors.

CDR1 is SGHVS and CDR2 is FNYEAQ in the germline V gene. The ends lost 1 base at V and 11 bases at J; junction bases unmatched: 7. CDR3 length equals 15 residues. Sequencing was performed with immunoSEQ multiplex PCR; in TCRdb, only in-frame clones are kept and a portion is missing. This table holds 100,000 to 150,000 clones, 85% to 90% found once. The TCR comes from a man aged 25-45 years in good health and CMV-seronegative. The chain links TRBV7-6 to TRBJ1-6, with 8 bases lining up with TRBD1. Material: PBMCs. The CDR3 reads CASSLGTGGGTPLHF. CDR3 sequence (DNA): TGTGCCAGCAGCTTAGGTACAGGGGGAGGAACACCCCTCCACTTT.